The clone carrying this TCR beta chain is judged medium-sized. The antigen is unknown. The record originates from a study of vaccination and CD4 T cells after COVID-19. Sequence data for DNA of cultured CD4+ T cells were generated by the Oncomine TCR Beta short-read assay. Genomic DNA was extracted from cultured CD4+ T cells. TCRdb used MiXCR to reprocess the PCR reads, holding one entry per CDR3 protein. Here the sample spans approximately 3,600 distinct CDR3 sequences, around a quarter being singletons. The treatment was: approximately nine-day PBMC culture with coronavirus spike peptide pools or control peptides (ViraFEST assay). CD4+ T lymphocytes from the unexposed donor were collected before the COVID-19 pandemic (2011-2018). Antigen-specific T cells were expanded with peptide pools by ViraFEST, and TCRs were then sequenced. Both SARS-CoV-2 S/N and four cold-coronavirus spikes were used, cells permitting, to probe CD4+ T cells of unexposed donors.

The TCR was taken from a human donor in good health. Sequencing was carried out using CD4+ T cells from blood, cultured in vitro.

In DNA, the CDR3 is TGCAGTGCTAGAGTGGACAGGGGGTCCGGGGAGCTGTTTTTT. Its translation is CSARVDRGSGELFF. V is TRBV20-1 and J is TRBJ2-2; TRBD1 aligns across 10 bases. Germline V gives CDR1 DFQATT, CDR2 SNEGSKA (reference sequence). Trimming took 1 base from V and 6 from J; bases not matched to a gene: 2. The length of the CDR3 is 14 residues.